Each of the 29 T cell receptor beta chains below was sequenced from the same sample in a study of Graves' ophthalmopathy and Graves' hyperthyroidism. The study amplified TCR beta CDR3 regions using RNA transcripts. After a first-round RT-PCR with HTBI primers, a second-round multiplex PCR was run. TCRdb re-called the multiplex PCR reads with MiXCR, one entry per CDR3 protein. The sample carries over 500,000 distinct CDR3 sequences, 22% recorded once. The sample taken for sequencing was peripheral blood. These receptors all stem from a woman under 30 with stable Graves' hyperthyroidism. Some clones in this sample may be carry-over from other donors' samples.

This clonotype was seen ten or more times. The chain combines TRBV11-2 with TRBJ2-5; perhaps TRBD1 as D (5 bases). The CDR3 loop spans 14 amino acids. Germline V gene sequence: CDR1 SGHAT, CDR2 FQNNGV. V was pared by 5 bases and J by 3 bases, with 13 bases between. The CDR3 coding sequence is TGTGCCAGCAGCAGCGACAGCTACAAAGAGACCCAGTACTTC. Encoded protein: CASSSDSYKETQYF. The full variable domain, completed using reference TRBV11-2 and TRBJ2-5, is EAGVAQSPRYKIIEKRQSVAFWCNPISGHATLYWYQQILGQGPKLLIQFQNNGVVDDSQLPKDRFSAERLKGVDSTLKIQPAKLEDSAVYLCASSSDSYKETQYFGPGTRLLVL.

This clonotype appeared many times. V usage is TRBV6-5 and J usage is TRBJ2-7, with D tentatively TRBD2 (5 bases). The V gene lost 0 bases and the J gene lost 3 bases, with 12 bases spanning the gap. This CDR3 region has 15 residues. Germline values: CDR1 MNHEY, CDR2 SVGAGI. CDR3 residues: CASSYSLYGVYEQYF. DNA for the CDR3: TGTGCCAGCAGTTACTCGCTTTACGGGGTCTACGAGCAGTACTTC.

There are a few counts of this clonotype. The rearrangement joins TRBV5-1 to TRBJ2-5, with D hard to call. This CDR3 is 13 amino acids long. Germline CDR1 reads SGHRS; CDR2 reads YFSETQ. Trimming cost V 4 bases and J 3 bases, with 10 bases left between them. CDR3 in amino acids: CASSIRDEETQYF. The DNA for the CDR3 is TGCGCCAGCAGCATCCGAGATGAAGAGACCCAGTACTTC.

This clonotype was counted ten times or more. The rearrangement joins TRBV29-1 to TRBJ2-7; D is undetermined. The CDR3 runs 11 residues. Germline assignment: CDR1 SQVTM and CDR2 ANQGSEA. Trimming pared 4 bases from V and 4 bases from J, leaving 8 bases between. The CDR3 here is CSVGSDYEQYF. In DNA, the CDR3 is TGCAGCGTTGGATCGGATTACGAGCAGTACTTC.

This clonotype has a count of ten or more. This sequence joins TRBV29-1 and TRBJ1-2; D not certain. Germline V gives CDR1 SQVTM, CDR2 ANQGSEA. There are 13 residues in the CDR3. Trimming pared 4 bases from V and 4 bases from J, leaving 13 bases between. The CDR3 DNA follows: TGCAGCGTTGCACGCGGTGGCCCCTATGGCTACACCTTC. This codes for CSVARGGPYGYTF.

The chain has TRBV19 and TRBJ2-7; 9 nucleotides line up with TRBD1. This CDR3 is 14 amino acids long. Germline values: CDR1 LNHDA, CDR2 SQIVND (reference sequence). The ends lost 5 bases at V and 3 bases at J; junction bases unmatched: 5. CDR3 amino acids: CASSVDRGNYEQYF. The CDR3 DNA follows: TGTGCCAGTAGTGTGGACAGGGGAAACTACGAGCAGTACTTC.

In this sample, this clonotype turned up many times. V gene TRBV6-5 combines with J gene TRBJ1-5; possible D gene TRBD1, 5 bases. The CDR3 sequence is 13 residues long. V lost 2 bases and J 7 bases, leaving 9 bases between the germline ends. Germline V CDR1 and CDR2: MNHEY, SVGAGI. CDR3 bases: TGTGCCAGCAGTTACGGGGGGGGACAGCCCCAGCATTTT. This encodes CASSYGGGQPQHF.

This clonotype was detected only a few times. The chain links TRBV13 to TRBJ1-2; TRBD1 matches at 9 bases. The V gene end was trimmed by 6 bases and the J gene end by 2 bases; junction bases not matched to a gene: 4. Germline V CDR1 and CDR2: PRHDT, FYEKMQ (reference sequence). The CDR3 totals 14 residues. The chain's CDR3 is CASRKGTGNYGYTF. The DNA of the CDR3 is TGTGCCAGCAGGAAAGGGACAGGGAACTATGGCTACACCTTC.

V usage is TRBV6-7 and J usage is TRBJ1-5; D remains ambiguous. TRBV6-7 is treated as an ORF (open reading frame) with a function not yet certain. The CDR3 spans 13 residues. Trimming removed 7 bases at V and 9 bases at J, with 16 bases between. The CDR3 nucleotides are TGTGCCAGCACTTCGACGGAAGGAGGGCCCCAGCATTTT. Translated: CASTSTEGGPQHF.

This clonotype has at least ten counts. J is TRBJ2-2 and V is TRBV7-3; 15 bases fit TRBD2. The V segment lost 5 bases and the J segment 3 bases; nucleotides outside the gene matches: 10. The CDR3 has 19 amino acids. Germline V gives CDR1 SGHTA, CDR2 FQGTGA. CDR3 nucleotides: TGTGCCAGCAGCCCATGGGGGACTAGCGGGGGGACGTACACCGGGGAGCTGTTTTTT. The encoded protein is CASSPWGTSGGTYTGELFF. The complete variable domain, with remaining parts taken from reference TRBV7-3 and TRBJ2-2, reads GAGVSQTPSNKVTEKGKYVELRCDPISGHTALYWYRQSLGQGPEFLIYFQGTGAADDSGLPNDRFFAVRPEGSVSTLKIQRTERGDSAVYLCASSPWGTSGGTYTGELFFGEGSRLTVL.

V and J are TRBV20-1 and TRBJ2-7; TRBD1 matches at 9 bases. The V gene's germline CDR1 is DFQATT and CDR2 SNEGSKA (reference sequence). Unmatched junction bases numbered 9, after V lost 6 bases and J lost 6 bases. The CDR3 extends over 13 amino acids. The DNA for the CDR3 is TGCAGTGCCCCCGGGACAGGGTCGGGCGAGCAGTACTTC. Amino acids: CSAPGTGSGEQYF.

This clonotype has just a few counts. The chain uses TRBV12-3 or TRBV12-4 and TRBJ1-2; tentatively, D is TRBD1 (5 bases). The CDR3 covers 15 residues. V lost 2 bases, J lost 8 bases, and 18 bases lay in between. CDR3 in DNA: TGTGCCAGCAGTTTACTAGCCGGTTGGGGGAGGGGCTACACCTTC. Protein sequence: CASSLLAGWGRGYTF.

This clonotype occurred many times. The chain recombines TRBV15 with TRBJ2-2, with 7 bases matching TRBD2. Germline V gene lookup returns CDR1 LNHNV and CDR2 YYDKDF (reference sequence). The CDR3 spans 15 residues. V was clipped by 1 base and J by 6 bases; unmatched bases: 5. This CDR3 is CATSRGAGVAGELFF. In DNA form, the CDR3 reads TGTGCCACCAGCAGAGGTGCGGGGGTGGCCGGGGAGCTGTTTTTT.

This clonotype was counted ten times or more. The chain links TRBV6-2 or TRBV6-3 to TRBJ2-7, with TRBD2 matching 8 bases. The CDR3 consists of 15 residues. The V and J ends lost 6 bases and 2 bases, in that order; junction bases with no gene match: 9. CDR1 is MNHEY and CDR2 is SVGEGT in the germline V gene. CDR3 region: CASRLLAEAAYEQYF. The CDR3 DNA follows: TGTGCCAGCAGGCTACTAGCGGAAGCCGCCTACGAGCAGTACTTC.

This clonotype was seen ten or more times. V usage is TRBV12-3 or TRBV12-4 and J usage is TRBJ2-1; TRBD2 matches at 8 bases. This CDR3 comprises 17 residues. V gave up 3 bases and J gave up 2 bases; unmatched junction bases: 9. CDR3: CASSFGRERGTYNEQFF. CDR3 sequence (DNA): TGTGCCAGCAGTTTCGGGAGGGAGCGGGGAACCTACAATGAGCAGTTCTTC.

This rearrangement joins TRBV6-2 or TRBV6-3 to TRBJ1-5, with unresolved D. Trimming pared 6 bases from V and 2 bases from J, leaving 8 bases between. Per the germline V gene, CDR1 is MNHEY and CDR2 is SVGEGT. There are 13 residues in the CDR3. CDR3 sequence (DNA): TGTGCCAGCAGCAATTATGGCAATCAGCCCCAGCATTTT. This sequence encodes CASSNYGNQPQHF.

This clonotype was seen a few times. This chain links TRBV28 with TRBJ2-7; D possibly corresponds to TRBD1 (5 bases). This CDR3 is 12 amino acids long. V was cut by 5 bases and J by 6 bases, with 11 bases left in between. Germline CDR1 MDHEN, CDR2 SYDVKM. CDR3 residues: CASSPPGFEQYF. As DNA, the CDR3 is TGTGCCAGCAGTCCTCCAGGGTTCGAGCAGTACTTC.

The chain employs TRBV30 and TRBJ2-7; D unresolved. The germline V gene encodes CDR1 GTSNPN and CDR2 SVGIG (reference sequence). The length of the CDR3 is 13 residues. Trimming pared 0 bases from V and 5 bases from J, leaving 11 bases between. The CDR3 DNA follows: TGTGCCTGGAGTGTACCTCTGCGGCACGAGCAGTACTTC. Protein product: CAWSVPLRHEQYF.

The V gene is TRBV27, the J gene TRBJ2-7, with a tentative D call TRBD1 (5 bases). CDR1 and CDR2 from the germline V gene are MNHEY and SMNVEV (reference sequence). V dropped 4 bases and J dropped 3 bases, with 16 bases sitting between them. The CDR3 runs to 15 residues. The chain's CDR3 is CASSSVSGLYYEQYF. The CDR3 bases are TGTGCCAGCAGTTCCGTCTCAGGGCTCTACTACGAGCAGTACTTC.

This clonotype was detected many times. This chain uses TRBV6-5 with TRBJ2-5; 11 bases agree with TRBD1. The germline V gene encodes CDR1 MNHEY and CDR2 SVGAGI. The trim removed 5 bases at V and 4 bases at J, leaving 9 bases unmatched. The CDR3 is 16 amino acids. The CDR3 here is CASSTRSGTGGETQYF. CDR3 sequence (DNA): TGTGCCAGCAGTACCCGATCTGGGACAGGGGGAGAGACCCAGTACTTC.

The chain links TRBV5-1 to TRBJ1-1; D gene ambiguous. V gave up 5 bases and J gave up 0 bases, with 8 bases separating them. This CDR3 spans 13 amino acids. Germline CDR1 is SGHRS and CDR2 is YFSETQ. The CDR3, as DNA: TGCGCCAGCAGGGGCAGCATGAACACTGAAGCTTTCTTT. It translates to CASRGSMNTEAFF.

This clonotype has a count of ten or more. The V and J genes are TRBV29-1 and TRBJ2-7, with 10 nucleotides matching TRBD2. Germline V CDR1 and CDR2: SQVTM, ANQGSEA. This CDR3 is built from 13 residues. V lost 4 bases, J lost 5 bases, and 5 bases stayed unmatched. The CDR3 nucleotides are TGCAGCGTTGGTAGCGGGAGGAAAGACGAGCAGTACTTC. It codes for CSVGSGRKDEQYF.

This clonotype was seen at least ten times. The J gene is TRBJ2-2, the V gene TRBV18, with D uncertain. V was shortened by 3 bases and J by 7 bases, with 9 bases between the two germline ends. The CDR3 length is 13 residues. Germline assignment: CDR1 KGHSH and CDR2 LQKENI. The chain's CDR3 is CASSPFGGGELFF. CDR3 DNA: TGTGCCAGCTCACCCTTCGGCGGCGGGGAGCTGTTTTTT.

This clonotype was seen at least ten times. Here the CDR3 reads CASSEPGTRSTGELFF. CDR3 nucleotide sequence: TGTGCCAGCAGCGAACCCGGGACTAGATCCACCGGGGAGCTGTTTTTT. The chain couples TRBV2 to TRBJ2-2, with 8 bases fitting TRBD2. Germline V CDR1 and CDR2: SNHLY, FYNNEI. The ends lost 6 bases at V and 4 bases at J; junction bases unmatched: 10. This CDR3 is built from 16 residues.

V usage is TRBV15 and J usage is TRBJ1-2, with D perhaps TRBD1 (5 bases). This CDR3 has 11 amino acids. Per germline, CDR1 LNHNV and CDR2 YYDKDF (reference sequence). The V and J ends lost 8 bases and 10 bases respectively, with 14 bases between them. The CDR3: CATRFGGLYTF. In DNA form, the CDR3 reads TGTGCCACCCGGTTTGGGGGTCTCTACACCTTC.

This clonotype was observed at least ten times. The V and J genes are TRBV20-1 and TRBJ2-7, with D maybe TRBD2 (6 bases). Trimming stripped 4 bases from V and 5 bases from J, with 12 bases between. Germline lookup yields CDR1 DFQATT and CDR2 SNEGSKA (reference sequence). This CDR3 spans 12 amino acids. CDR3 sequence: CSAIVADHEQYF. In DNA form, the CDR3 reads TGCAGTGCTATAGTAGCGGACCACGAGCAGTACTTC.

This clonotype was detected many times. The genes are TRBV6-5 and TRBJ1-1; D not resolved. Germline lookup yields CDR1 MNHEY and CDR2 SVGAGI. This CDR3 comprises 14 residues. Trimming stripped 0 bases from V and 4 bases from J, with 9 bases between. This chain's CDR3 is CASSYSRRVTEAFF. CDR3 nucleotide sequence: TGTGCCAGCAGTTACTCGAGGAGGGTCACTGAAGCTTTCTTT.

This clonotype was counted ten times or more. The chain joins TRBV12-3 or TRBV12-4 to TRBJ2-5; no firm D call. CDR3 length: 14 residues. V shed 2 bases and J shed 0 bases, with 7 bases lying between them. This chain's CDR3 is CASSLFRDQETQYF. The CDR3 DNA is TGTGCCAGCAGTTTATTCCGGGACCAAGAGACCCAGTACTTC.

This clonotype has ten or more counts. This rearrangement joins TRBV15 to TRBJ1-2; D possibly corresponds to TRBD1 (5 bases). Per germline, CDR1 LNHNV and CDR2 YYDKDF (reference sequence). Trimming removed 1 base at V and 0 bases at J, with 9 bases between. This CDR3 spans 15 amino acids. The DNA of the CDR3 is TGTGCCACCAGCAGAGGGGGGAACCCTAACTATGGCTACACCTTC. This sequence encodes CATSRGGNPNYGYTF. The complete variable domain, with remaining parts taken from reference TRBV15 and TRBJ1-2, reads DAMVIQNPRYQVTQFGKPVTLSCSQTLNHNVMYWYQQKSSQAPKLLFHYYDKDFNNEADTPDNFQSRRPNTSFCFLDIRSPGLGDTAMYLCATSRGGNPNYGYTFGSGTRLTVV.